This TCR beta chain was profiled in a study of blood T cell repertoires in COVID-19. Looking at the study overall: Some COVID-19 samples were acute and others convalescent; all came from the United States, Italy and Spain. Nucleic acid was either cDNA or gDNA, and it came from T cells, B-cell-depleted T cells, or PBMCs.

In the original processing: By means of reference gene primer amplification, nucleated cell counts were estimated. Profiling relied on immunoSEQ multiplex PCR, and the TCRdb table lists in-frame clones only, not all of them. That table is the source of V, J and clone size, and D and trimming were worked out from the DNA. The data show 270,000 or so clones, over 75% seen once. This CDR3 has 13 amino acids. Trimming at V came to 5 bases and at J to 7 bases, leaving 7 bases not matched to a gene. CDR1 is SEHNR and CDR2 is FQNEAQ in the germline V gene (reference sequence). The sample consisted of peripheral blood. The receptor comes from a human donor in a cohort sampled during active COVID-19. This rearrangement joins TRBV7-9 to TRBJ2-5; TRBD2 matches at 7 bases. The DNA for the CDR3 is TGTGCCAGCAGCCCAGGACTAGTCGGGACCCAGTACTTC. Its translation: CASSPGLVGTQYF.